This T cell receptor (beta chain) was profiled in a study of T cell responses to AZD1222 COVID-19 vaccine. J lost 2 bases, V lost 3 bases, and 3 bases had no gene match. This CDR3 is built from 16 residues. CDR1 is SGDLS and CDR2 is YYNGEE in the germline V gene. Generated by immunoSEQ multiplex PCR, the TCRdb table keeps only in-frame clones and is missing some. Of about 86,000 clones in the sample, 90% were seen once. The sample was peripheral blood, taken on day 0 of AZD1222 vaccination. The TCR originated in an adult in good health. The V call is TRBV9, the J call TRBJ2-1; 12 nucleotides match TRBD2. CDR3 residues: CASSGPSGGAYNEQFF. The CDR3 DNA sequence: TGTGCCAGCAGCGGACCTAGCGGGGGGGCCTACAATGAGCAGTTCTTC.